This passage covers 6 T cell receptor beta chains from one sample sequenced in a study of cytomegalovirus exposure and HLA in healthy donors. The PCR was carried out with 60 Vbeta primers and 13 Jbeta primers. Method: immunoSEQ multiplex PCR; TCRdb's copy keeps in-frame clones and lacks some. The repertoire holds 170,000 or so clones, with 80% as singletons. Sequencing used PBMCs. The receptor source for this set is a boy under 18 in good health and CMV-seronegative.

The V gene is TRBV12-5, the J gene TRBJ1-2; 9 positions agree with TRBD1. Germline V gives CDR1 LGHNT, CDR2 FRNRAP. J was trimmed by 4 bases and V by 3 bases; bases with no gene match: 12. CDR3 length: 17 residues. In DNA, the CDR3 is TGTGCTAGTGGTTTCGGGACAGGGAGGGAGCCCTTCTATGGCTACACCTTC. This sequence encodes CASGFGTGREPFYGYTF. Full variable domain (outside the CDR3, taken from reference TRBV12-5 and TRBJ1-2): DARVTQTPRHKVTEMGQEVTMRCQPILGHNTVFWYRQTMMQGLELLAYFRNRAPLDDSGMPKDRFSAEMPDATLATLKIQPSEPRDSAVYFCASGFGTGREPFYGYTFGSGTRLTVV.

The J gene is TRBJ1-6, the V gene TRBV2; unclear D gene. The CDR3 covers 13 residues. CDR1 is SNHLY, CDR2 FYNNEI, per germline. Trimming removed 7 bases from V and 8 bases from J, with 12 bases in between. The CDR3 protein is CASKDSVHSPLHF. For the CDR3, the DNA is TGTGCCAGCAAGGACTCAGTCCATTCACCCCTCCACTTT.

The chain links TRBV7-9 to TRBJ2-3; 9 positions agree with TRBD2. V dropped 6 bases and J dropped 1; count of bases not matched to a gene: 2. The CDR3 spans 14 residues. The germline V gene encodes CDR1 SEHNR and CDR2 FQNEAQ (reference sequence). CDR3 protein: CASREREGTDTQYF. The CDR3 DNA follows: TGTGCCAGCAGGGAGCGGGAGGGCACAGATACGCAGTATTTT. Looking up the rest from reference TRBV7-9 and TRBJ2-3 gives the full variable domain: DTGVSQNPRHKITKRGQNVTFRCDPISEHNRLYWYRQTLGQGPEFLTYFQNEAQLEKSRLLSDRFSAERPKGSFSTLEIQRTEQGDSAMYLCASREREGTDTQYFGPGTRLTVL.

CDR3 nucleotides: TGCGCCAGCAGTCCAGGGGGTGGCAATGAGCAGTTCTTC. It codes for CASSPGGGNEQFF. This rearrangement joins TRBV5-1 to TRBJ2-1, with 7 bases lining up with TRBD1. The trim removed 5 bases at V and 6 bases at J, leaving 5 bases unmatched. There are 13 residues in the CDR3. Germline-derived CDR1 and CDR2 are SGHRS and YFSETQ.

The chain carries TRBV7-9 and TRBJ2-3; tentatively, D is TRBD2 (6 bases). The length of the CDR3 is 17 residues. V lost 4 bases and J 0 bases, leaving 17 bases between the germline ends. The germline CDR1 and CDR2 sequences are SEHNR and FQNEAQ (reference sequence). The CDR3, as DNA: TGTGCCAGCAGCTGGAGGGGCTACAGATCTAGCACAGATACGCAGTATTTT. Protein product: CASSWRGYRSSTDTQYF.

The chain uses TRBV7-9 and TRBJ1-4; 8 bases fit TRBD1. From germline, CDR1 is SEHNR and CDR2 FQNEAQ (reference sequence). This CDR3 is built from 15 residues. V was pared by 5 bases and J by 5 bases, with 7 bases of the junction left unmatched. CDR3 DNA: TGTGCCAGCAGCCCCCCAAGGACAGGGAATGAAAAACTGTTTTTT. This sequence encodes CASSPPRTGNEKLFF.